A selection of T cell receptor beta chains follows, all from one sample in a study of glioma-infiltrating T cells after dendritic cell vaccination. The table came from immunoSEQ multiplex PCR; TCRdb's copy has only in-frame clones and leaves some out. The sample holds around 73,000 clones, about four fifths seen once. The sequencing used blood, collected before dendritic cell vaccination. These receptors all come from a human donor with glioblastoma. Both conserved end residues are part of each CDR3. D genes are given only for firm matches. Only some rows state a clone size, as once, few, many or a class for expanded clones.

d_call j_call clone_size v_call cdr3_nt cdr3_aa
- TRBJ1-5 - TRBV12-5 TGTGCTAGTGGTTTGGAATGGGACACTAGCAATCAGCCCCAGCATTTT CASGLEWDTSNQPQHF
TRBD1 TRBJ2-1 - TRBV6-5 TGTGCCAGCAGTTACTCGATGAGGACAGGGGGAAATGAGCAGTTCTTC CASSYSMRTGGNEQFF
TRBD2 TRBJ2-1 - TRBV4-2 TGTGCCAGCAGCCAACCCCCCGGAGCGGGAGTCAGTCGTGAGCAGTTCTTC CASSQPPGAGVSREQFF
- TRBJ2-5 - TRBV25-1 TGTGCCAGCAGTGCATACAGGGTCCAAGAGACCCAGTACTTC CASSAYRVQETQYF
TRBD1 TRBJ1-2 - TRBV10-1 TGCGCCAGCAGTGTCGACAGGGACTATGGCTACACCTTC CASSVDRDYGYTF
TRBD1 TRBJ1-2 - TRBV19 TGTGCCAGTAGTATATACGACAGGGGGGAATATGGCTACACCTTC CASSIYDRGEYGYTF
- TRBJ2-1 - TRBV7-7 TGTGCCAGCAGCTTAGACCGGGACAATGAGCAGTTCTTC CASSLDRDNEQFF
- TRBJ1-3 few TRBV15 TGTGCCACCGCCGAGGGAAACACCATATATTTT CATAEGNTIYF
- TRBJ1-2 once TRBV5-5 TGTGCCAGCAGCCCACAGGGATTTGACTATGGCTACACCTTC CASSPQGFDYGYTF
TRBD1 TRBJ1-4 - TRBV7-9 TGTGCCAGCAGCTTAGGGGTTTCGGGACAGAGCAATGAAAAACTGTTTTTT CASSLGVSGQSNEKLFF
- TRBJ2-2 - TRBV27 TGTGCCACCGCGTACAGGCCGATGAACACCGGGGAGCTGTTTTTT CATAYRPMNTGELFF
- TRBJ1-1 - TRBV5-5 TGTGCCAGCAGCTTGGCCCCGACAGCTATGAACACTGAAGCTTTCTTT CASSLAPTAMNTEAFF
- TRBJ1-1 - TRBV5-5 TGTGCCAGCAGCTTGGCCCAGTGGAACACTGAAGCTTTCTTT CASSLAQWNTEAFF
- TRBJ2-1 - TRBV29-1 TGCAGCGTGGGAAGGGGAACAGGGACGATCTACAATGAGCAGTTCTTC CSVGRGTGTIYNEQFF
- TRBJ1-2 once TRBV4-1 TGCGCCAGCAGCCTAACAGGGTTGTCTAACTATGGCTACACCTTC CASSLTGLSNYGYTF
- TRBJ1-2 - TRBV25-1 TGTGCCAGCAGTGGGCATGGCTACACCTTC CASSGHGYTF
TRBD1 TRBJ1-2 once TRBV5-1 TGCGCCAGCAGCTTGGGGGACAGGGATAACTATGGCTACACCTTC CASSLGDRDNYGYTF
- TRBJ1-1 - TRBV6-5 TGTGCCAGCAGTTACTTCCGGAACACTGAAGCTTTCTTT CASSYFRNTEAFF
TRBD1 TRBJ2-2 - TRBV2 TGTGCCAGCAGTCGGGACAGGGGGCCTTATACGGCCCTGGAGCTGTTTTTT CASSRDRGPYTALELFF
- TRBJ2-3 - TRBV5-6 TGTGCCAGCAGCTTCCCGGGTCTACACCGCGTTTTT CASSFPGLHRVF
TRBD1 TRBJ1-2 - TRBV19 TGTGCCAGTACCATAGCCGGGACAGGGGAAGGTGCGGATGGCTACACCTTC CASTIAGTGEGADGYTF
- TRBJ2-3 - TRBV6-1 TGTGCCAGCAGTGAAATGTTATCTAGCACAGATACGCAGTATTTT CASSEMLSSTDTQYF
- TRBJ1-5 many TRBV6-5 TGTGCCAGCAGACCAGGACAGTCTAATCAGCCCCAGCATTTT CASRPGQSNQPQHF
TRBD1 TRBJ2-7 - TRBV6-6 TGTGCCAGCCAGTCGGGACAGCGAAATCTCTACGAGCAGTACTTC CASQSGQRNLYEQYF
- TRBJ1-5 - TRBV27 TGTGCCAGCAGTTTATTCCTTTATCAGCCCCAGCATTTT CASSLFLYQPQHF
- TRBJ1-2 few TRBV11-2 TGTGCCAGCACCACAGACCCAGAGGGCTATGGCTACACCTTC CASTTDPEGYGYTF
TRBD1 TRBJ1-4 few TRBV27 TGTGCCAGCAGTTTATTGGGACAGTTGGCAACTAATGAAAAACTGTTTTTT CASSLLGQLATNEKLFF
- TRBJ1-3 - TRBV2 TGTGCCAGTAGCAACTCTGGAAACACCATATATTTT CASSNSGNTIYF
- TRBJ1-4 - TRBV2 TGTGCCAGCAGTGAAGGACATCCACCTCCAACTAATGAAAAACTGTTTTTT CASSEGHPPPTNEKLFF
- TRBJ1-6 - TRBV4-1 TGCGCCAGCAGCCAAGACGGGGATTATAATTCACCCCTCCACTTT CASSQDGDYNSPLHF
TRBD1 TRBJ1-4 - TRBV29-1 TGCAGCGTTTCGGTTGGGACAGGGGGTGAAAAACTGTTTTTT CSVSVGTGGEKLFF
TRBD2 TRBJ2-1 - TRBV5-4 TGTGCCAGCAGCAAGTCGACTAGCGGGATAAGCGATGAGCAGTTCTTC CASSKSTSGISDEQFF
TRBD1 TRBJ2-1 once TRBV5-1 TGCGCCAGCAGCACGAGCGGACAGGGCTCACCCCAGCTCTTC CASSTSGQGSPQLF
- TRBJ1-2 once TRBV6-1 TGTGCCGGAATGCCCGGCGGGGCAGGCTATGGCTACACCTTC CAGMPGGAGYGYTF
TRBD2 TRBJ2-5 - TRBV12-5 TGTGCTAGTGGTCCCCCGGGGGGGGTTGAGACCCAGTACTTC CASGPPGGVETQYF
- TRBJ1-5 - TRBV19 TGTGCCAGTAGCGGACAAGCGGGACTTAATCAGCCCCAGCATTTT CASSGQAGLNQPQHF
- TRBJ1-1 - TRBV9 TGTGCCAGCAGCGTAGGGTTAGAAAACACTGAAGCTTTCTTT CASSVGLENTEAFF
- TRBJ1-5 - TRBV6-1 TGTGCCAGCAGCGCAGGGGATAGCAATCAGCCCCAGCATTTT CASSAGDSNQPQHF
- TRBJ2-5 - TRBV19 TGTGCCAGTAGTTCTAGTTTCCGGGAGACCCAGTACTTC CASSSSFRETQYF
TRBD1 TRBJ1-1 - TRBV7-8 TGTGCCAGCAAGAGGGGGCTGGACACTGAAGCTTTCTTT CASKRGLDTEAFF
TRBD1 TRBJ2-4 - TRBV19 TGTGCCAGTAGTAATCGGCAGGGGGTCAAAAACATTCAGTACTTC CASSNRQGVKNIQYF
TRBD1 TRBJ2-7 once TRBV9 TGTGCCAGCAGCTTCCTGACAGGGGTCCCCTACGAGCAGTACTTC CASSFLTGVPYEQYF
- TRBJ2-2 once TRBV10-3 TGTGCCATCAGTGGGTCTACTTCCGGGGACACCGGGGAGCTGTTTTTT CAISGSTSGDTGELFF
- TRBJ1-6 - TRBV5-1 TGCGCCAGCAGCTTGAAAGACACGGGGTCACCCCTCCACTTT CASSLKDTGSPLHF
- TRBJ1-5 - TRBV6-5 TGTGCCAGCAGACGGGGAGAGTACCAGCCCCAGCATTTT CASRRGEYQPQHF
TRBD1 TRBJ1-1 - TRBV7-8 TGTGCCAGCAGCTCGGGACAGGGAATGAACACTGAAGCTTTCTTT CASSSGQGMNTEAFF
- TRBJ1-2 - TRBV30 TGTGCCTGGAGTGTACTGGAGGCTGGCTACACCTTC CAWSVLEAGYTF
- TRBJ2-3 - TRBV5-8 TGTGCCAGCAGCTTGCAGGATCCTAGCACAGATACGCAGTATTTT CASSLQDPSTDTQYF
- TRBJ2-1 - TRBV5-1 TGCGCCAGCAGCTTGGCCGGGGTCGGTAGGGTCAATGAGCAGTTCTTC CASSLAGVGRVNEQFF
TRBD1 TRBJ2-5 few TRBV5-6 TGTGCCAGCAGCTTCACAGGGGGAGAGACCCAGTACTTC CASSFTGGETQYF
TRBD1 TRBJ1-2 - TRBV7-6 TGTGCCAGCAGCTTAGAACCCCGGGGGACAGCCTATGGCTACACCTTC CASSLEPRGTAYGYTF
TRBD1 TRBJ1-1 - TRBV6-6 TGTGCCAGCAGTACCCCGGGACAGGCAACGATTTTCTTT CASSTPGQATIFF
- TRBJ1-1 - TRBV4-2 TGTGCCAGCAGCCAAGACCCTCAGGACTTAAGACGGGGGATGAACACTGAAGCTTTCTTT CASSQDPQDLRRGMNTEAFF
- TRBJ2-7 - TRBV7-4 TGTGCCAGCAACGGTAGGGCAGCGGGCAGAGGCTGGGGGTACTTC CASNGRAAGRGWGYF
- TRBJ1-6 - TRBV13 TGTGCCAGCAGCCGGGACTTTACAAAAGGGAATTCACCCCTCCACTTT CASSRDFTKGNSPLHF